These T cell receptor beta chains were read from a single sample in a study of shared clonotypes between healthy human individuals. Sequencing was performed with immunoSEQ multiplex PCR; in TCRdb, only in-frame clones are kept and a portion is missing. The sample contains under 1,100,000 clones, approximately 76% of which appear only once. Sequenced material: memory CD4+ T cells sorted from blood. The receptors shown here come from a man younger than 35 in good health. Each CDR3 is given with its conserved first and last residue. A D gene is named only where the DNA matches it firmly. Expanded clones are given a class, and other clones once, few, many or no size at all.

NA	TRBV7-9	TRBJ2-3	NA	TGTGCCAGCAGCCGAATAGAGGAAGATACGCAGTATTTT	CASSRIEEDTQYF
NA	TRBV18	TRBJ1-2	once	TGTGCCAGCTCACCACCGATAAATTCCGGCTACACCTTC	CASSPPINSGYTF
NA	TRBV7-9	TRBJ1-1	NA	TGTGCCAGCAGCTTAGAGGTAATCTCGGAAGCTTTCTTT	CASSLEVISEAFF
NA	TRBV6-5	TRBJ2-5	NA	TGTGCCAGCAGGTACAGGGATCTGGGCGAGACCCAGTACTTC	CASRYRDLGETQYF
NA	TRBV28	TRBJ1-3	once	TGTGCCAGCAGTTTCCCGGTCTCTGGAAACACCATATATTTT	CASSFPVSGNTIYF
TRBD1	TRBV6-1	TRBJ1-2	NA	TGTGCCAGCAGGTTAGACAGGGGTAACTATGGCTACACCTTC	CASRLDRGNYGYTF
TRBD2	TRBV5-6	TRBJ2-7	NA	TGTGCCAGCAGCTTGGCCGCGGGGGCCTACGAGCAGTACTTC	CASSLAAGAYEQYF
TRBD2	TRBV19	TRBJ2-1	NA	TGTGCCAGTACCATTAGCGGGAGCTCCTACAATGAGCAGTTCTTC	CASTISGSSYNEQFF
TRBD2	TRBV7-2	TRBJ2-1	NA	TGTGCCAGCAGCCCCGGGACTAGCAGACACAATGAGCAGTTCTTC	CASSPGTSRHNEQFF
NA	TRBV6-4	TRBJ1-1	NA	TGTGCCAGCAGTGAGTCGCTGGGGGCCGGCCTGGCTTTCTTT	CASSESLGAGLAFF
NA	TRBV7-8	TRBJ1-4	NA	TGTGCCAGCAGCTTAAGAACAACTAATGAAAAACTGTTTTTT	CASSLRTTNEKLFF
NA	TRBV27	TRBJ2-7	NA	TGTGCCAGCAGTTTGGTGGGGCTTAGGAACGAGCAGTACTTC	CASSLVGLRNEQYF
NA	TRBV12-5	TRBJ2-2	NA	TGTGCTAGTGGTTTGGTACAGGGACCGAGGATCGGGGAGCTGTTTTTT	CASGLVQGPRIGELFF
NA	TRBV6-6	TRBJ1-5	NA	TGTGCCAGCAGTTACCGAACAAGCACTAGCAATCAGCCCCAGCATTTT	CASSYRTSTSNQPQHF
TRBD1	TRBV5-1	TRBJ2-7	NA	TGCGCCAGCAGCGGACAGGGGGTTAGGTACGAGCAGTACTTC	CASSGQGVRYEQYF
NA	TRBV25-1	TRBJ2-6	NA	TGTGCCAGCAGTGAATCAGGGCAGACTTCTGGGGCCAACGTCCTGACTTTC	CASSESGQTSGANVLTF
NA	TRBV5-6	TRBJ1-2	NA	TGTGCCAGCAGCTTGTACGGGCAGGGAAGGGGCTACACCTTC	CASSLYGQGRGYTF